Sequencing of this T cell receptor beta chain was carried out in a study of beta chain features in type 1 diabetes. What was sequenced were expressed TCRB transcripts, since all of the isolated RNA had been reverse transcribed. Repertoires were generated with immunoSEQ multiplex PCR, while TCRdb's copy carries only in-frame clones and drops some. Among 150,000 or so clones listed, less than 9.5% were seen once. The specimen was central memory CD4+ T cells from blood. This receptor was obtained from a woman under 30 in good health.

Here the CDR3 DNA reads TGTGCCAGCAGTGGCGGACAGGGGGCTCACGGGGAGCTGTTTTTT. Protein sequence: CASSGGQGAHGELFF. The chain is built from TRBV6-1 and TRBJ2-2, with 11 bases that match TRBD1. J gave up 7 bases and V 4 bases, and 5 bases lay outside the gene matches. Germline-derived CDR1 and CDR2 are MNHNS and SASEGT. The CDR3 spans 15 residues.